This is a list of T cell receptor beta chains from one sample in a study of OX40 agonist ivuxolimab in advanced cancers. The protocol was immunoSEQ multiplex PCR, while the TCRdb copy is restricted to in-frame clones and leaves out a portion. The sample yields about 6,000 clones, around 81% seen once. Sequences were derived from CD4+ or CD8+ T cells sorted from blood, sampled in a trial of the OX40 agonist ivuxolimab. These TCRs come from an adult with an advanced solid tumor such as melanoma, head and neck, liver or kidney cancer. The CDR3 runs from the conserved cysteine through the conserved F or W. Each record gives: clone size, J gene, D gene, V gene, CDR3 DNA, CDR3 protein. D genes are given only for firm matches. Part of the rows lack a size; the others show once, few, many or a class for expanded clones.

abundance: once; j_gene: TRBJ2-7; d_gene: -; v_gene: TRBV11-2; CDR3nt: TGTGCCAGCAGCTTAGTGGTCCACGAGCAGTACTTC; CDR3aa: CASSLVVHEQYF
abundance: few; j_gene: TRBJ2-5; d_gene: TRBD2; v_gene: TRBV27; CDR3nt: TGTGCCAGCAGCCCAGTGGCGGGGGGGATGGGGGAGACCCAGTACTTC; CDR3aa: CASSPVAGGMGETQYF
abundance: -; j_gene: TRBJ2-3; d_gene: TRBD2; v_gene: TRBV5-1; CDR3nt: TGCGCCAGCAGCCCGGGGTCGGGGGGGGCGCCCACAGATACGCAGTATTTT; CDR3aa: CASSPGSGGAPTDTQYF
abundance: once; j_gene: TRBJ2-7; d_gene: TRBD1; v_gene: TRBV13; CDR3nt: TGTGCCAGCAGCCCAGGACAGGGTGGCTACGAGCAGTACTTC; CDR3aa: CASSPGQGGYEQYF
abundance: few; j_gene: TRBJ1-1; d_gene: -; v_gene: TRBV27; CDR3nt: TGTGCCAGCAGTTTATCCAAGGGGACTGAAGCTTTCTTT; CDR3aa: CASSLSKGTEAFF
abundance: -; j_gene: TRBJ1-2; d_gene: -; v_gene: TRBV26; CDR3nt: TGTGCCAGCAGCGACGACAGGACCTATGGCTACACCTTC; CDR3aa: CASSDDRTYGYTF
abundance: -; j_gene: TRBJ1-5; d_gene: TRBD1; v_gene: TRBV27; CDR3nt: TGTGCCAGCAGGGGGACAGGGGGGGCGCGGGGCAATCAGCCCCAGCATTTT; CDR3aa: CASRGTGGARGNQPQHF
abundance: once; j_gene: TRBJ2-7; d_gene: TRBD1; v_gene: TRBV6-1; CDR3nt: TGTGCCAGCAGTGAGGTAAGGGGGCTAAGGTGGTACGAGCAGTACTTC; CDR3aa: CASSEVRGLRWYEQYF
abundance: -; j_gene: TRBJ2-2; d_gene: -; v_gene: TRBV30; CDR3nt: TGTGCCTGGAGTGCAACCGGGGAGCTGTTTTTT; CDR3aa: CAWSATGELFF
abundance: few; j_gene: TRBJ1-2; d_gene: -; v_gene: TRBV6-6; CDR3nt: TGTGCCAGCAGTTACCCGTCCGGTCCTAACTATGGCTACACCTTC; CDR3aa: CASSYPSGPNYGYTF
abundance: once; j_gene: TRBJ2-1; d_gene: -; v_gene: TRBV9; CDR3nt: TGTGCCAGCAGCGTAGGTGCCGGGGACAATGAGCAGTTCTTC; CDR3aa: CASSVGAGDNEQFF
abundance: few; j_gene: TRBJ2-1; d_gene: TRBD2; v_gene: TRBV9; CDR3nt: TGTGCCAGCAGCGCCCGGACTAGCCGTGGGGGGAATGAGCAGTTCTTC; CDR3aa: CASSARTSRGGNEQFF
abundance: few; j_gene: TRBJ1-2; d_gene: -; v_gene: TRBV7-9; CDR3nt: TGTGCCAGCAGCTTGGACAGTAACTATGGCTACACCTTC; CDR3aa: CASSLDSNYGYTF
abundance: -; j_gene: TRBJ2-7; d_gene: -; v_gene: TRBV7-8; CDR3nt: TGTGCCAGCAGCCCTATGGCAGCAGGAACCTACGAGCAGTACTTC; CDR3aa: CASSPMAAGTYEQYF
abundance: -; j_gene: TRBJ2-2; d_gene: TRBD2; v_gene: TRBV27; CDR3nt: TGTGCCAGCGCGGGGGGCAACACCGGGGAGCTGTTTTTT; CDR3aa: CASAGGNTGELFF
abundance: -; j_gene: TRBJ1-2; d_gene: -; v_gene: TRBV5-4; CDR3nt: TGTGCCAGCAGCTTGGGGCCCTATGGCTACACCTTC; CDR3aa: CASSLGPYGYTF
abundance: -; j_gene: TRBJ2-1; d_gene: -; v_gene: TRBV4-1; CDR3nt: TGCGCCAGCAGCCAAGTGGGCCAGGACGAGCAGTTCTTC; CDR3aa: CASSQVGQDEQFF
abundance: -; j_gene: TRBJ2-2; d_gene: -; v_gene: TRBV19; CDR3nt: TGTGCCAGTAGTATAGAGCCCCTCCGGAGCTACACCGGGGAGCTGTTTTTT; CDR3aa: CASSIEPLRSYTGELFF
abundance: -; j_gene: TRBJ1-2; d_gene: -; v_gene: TRBV18; CDR3nt: TGTGCCAGCTCACCAGATCCGTTAGGGGGCTACACCTTC; CDR3aa: CASSPDPLGGYTF
abundance: -; j_gene: TRBJ1-6; d_gene: -; v_gene: TRBV5-4; CDR3nt: TGTGCCAGCAGCTTGGACGGGAGCTCCTATAATTCACCCCTCCACTTT; CDR3aa: CASSLDGSSYNSPLHF
abundance: -; j_gene: TRBJ1-1; d_gene: -; v_gene: TRBV28; CDR3nt: TGTGCCAGCATATGGGGGGCTACGAACACTGAAGCTTTCTTT; CDR3aa: CASIWGATNTEAFF
abundance: once; j_gene: TRBJ2-6; d_gene: -; v_gene: TRBV5-6; CDR3nt: TGTGCCAGCAGCTTGTTAGCGTATTACTCTGGGGCCAACGTCCTGACTTTC; CDR3aa: CASSLLAYYSGANVLTF
abundance: -; j_gene: TRBJ2-3; d_gene: TRBD2; v_gene: TRBV13; CDR3nt: TGTGCCAGCAGCCAGGGGTCTAGCGGGCTCACAGATACGCAGTATTTT; CDR3aa: CASSQGSSGLTDTQYF
abundance: -; j_gene: TRBJ1-1; d_gene: -; v_gene: TRBV4-3; CDR3nt: TGCGCCAGCAGCCAAGCGGCCCTCGGGGGCACTGAAGCTTTCTTT; CDR3aa: CASSQAALGGTEAFF
abundance: once; j_gene: TRBJ2-5; d_gene: -; v_gene: TRBV9; CDR3nt: TGTGCCAGCAGCGTACAGGGAATATTCCAAGAGACCCAGTACTTC; CDR3aa: CASSVQGIFQETQYF
abundance: -; j_gene: TRBJ2-7; d_gene: -; v_gene: TRBV9; CDR3nt: TGTGCCAGCAGCGTATCGGGCAGTTCGGGCTACGAGCAGTACTTC; CDR3aa: CASSVSGSSGYEQYF
abundance: few; j_gene: TRBJ2-1; d_gene: TRBD1; v_gene: TRBV9; CDR3nt: TGTGCCAGCAGGTCCGGGACAGGGGGAGCCAATGAGCAGTTCTTC; CDR3aa: CASRSGTGGANEQFF
abundance: -; j_gene: TRBJ2-7; d_gene: -; v_gene: TRBV5-4; CDR3nt: TGTGCCAGCAGCACCACTCGGGGCCACGAGCAGTACTTC; CDR3aa: CASSTTRGHEQYF
abundance: -; j_gene: TRBJ1-1; d_gene: -; v_gene: TRBV11-3; CDR3nt: TGTGCCAGCAGCTACCAGGGTGGCACTGAAGCTTTCTTT; CDR3aa: CASSYQGGTEAFF
abundance: -; j_gene: TRBJ2-2; d_gene: -; v_gene: TRBV10-3; CDR3nt: TGTGCCATCAGTGAGGAAAACACCGGGGAGCTGTTTTTT; CDR3aa: CAISEENTGELFF
abundance: -; j_gene: TRBJ2-1; d_gene: TRBD1; v_gene: TRBV11-3; CDR3nt: TGTGCCAGCAGCCCCCGGACAGGGGCCTACAATGAGCAGTTCTTC; CDR3aa: CASSPRTGAYNEQFF
abundance: -; j_gene: TRBJ2-7; d_gene: -; v_gene: TRBV6-8; CDR3nt: TGTGCCAGCAGGGTCTCCTACGAGCAGTACTTC; CDR3aa: CASRVSYEQYF
abundance: -; j_gene: TRBJ2-7; d_gene: -; v_gene: TRBV5-1; CDR3nt: TGCGCCAGCCGCAGCATTGCCTCCTACGAGCAGTACTTC; CDR3aa: CASRSIASYEQYF
abundance: -; j_gene: TRBJ1-2; d_gene: TRBD1; v_gene: TRBV2; CDR3nt: TGTGCCAGCACTTACGGGCAGGGGGGCGGCTACACCTTC; CDR3aa: CASTYGQGGGYTF
abundance: -; j_gene: TRBJ1-1; d_gene: TRBD1; v_gene: TRBV4-2; CDR3nt: TGTGCCAGCAGCCAGCCGACAGGGGGCGACACTGAAGCTTTCTTT; CDR3aa: CASSQPTGGDTEAFF
abundance: -; j_gene: TRBJ2-2; d_gene: TRBD1; v_gene: TRBV4-3; CDR3nt: TGCGCCAGCAGCCCAAGGACAGGGGGATTCGGGGAGCTGTTTTTT; CDR3aa: CASSPRTGGFGELFF
abundance: -; j_gene: TRBJ2-2; d_gene: TRBD1; v_gene: TRBV6-1; CDR3nt: TGTGCCTGCCGGGACAGTTACACCGGGGAGCTGTTTTTT; CDR3aa: CACRDSYTGELFF
abundance: -; j_gene: TRBJ2-5; d_gene: -; v_gene: TRBV4-3; CDR3nt: TGCGCCAGCAGCCAAGGCCCCGGGGGCGGACAAGAGACCCAGTACTTC; CDR3aa: CASSQGPGGGQETQYF
abundance: -; j_gene: TRBJ1-4; d_gene: -; v_gene: TRBV4-1; CDR3nt: TGCGCCAGCAGCCAAGTGGCGGCAGGCACTAATGAAAAACTGTTTTTT; CDR3aa: CASSQVAAGTNEKLFF
abundance: -; j_gene: TRBJ1-1; d_gene: -; v_gene: TRBV9; CDR3nt: TGTGCCAGCAGCGTATCCCGACAAGGGGAGTCTTTCTTT; CDR3aa: CASSVSRQGESFF
abundance: -; j_gene: TRBJ2-7; d_gene: TRBD2; v_gene: TRBV5-5; CDR3nt: TGTGCCAGCAGCTGGGGGAGCGGGGCTTCCTACGAGCAGTACTTC; CDR3aa: CASSWGSGASYEQYF
abundance: -; j_gene: TRBJ1-4; d_gene: -; v_gene: TRBV7-8; CDR3nt: TGTGCCAGCAGCCACTGGGGGGTGATGGGTACTAATGAAAAACTGTTTTTT; CDR3aa: CASSHWGVMGTNEKLFF
abundance: -; j_gene: TRBJ1-1; d_gene: -; v_gene: TRBV6-4; CDR3nt: TGTGCCAGCAAGTACAGCATGAACACTGAAGCTTTCTTT; CDR3aa: CASKYSMNTEAFF
abundance: -; j_gene: TRBJ2-7; d_gene: TRBD1; v_gene: TRBV2; CDR3nt: TGTGCCAGCAGTCGACAGGGTTTGATCGAGCAGTACTTC; CDR3aa: CASSRQGLIEQYF
abundance: -; j_gene: TRBJ1-2; d_gene: -; v_gene: TRBV12-5; CDR3nt: TGTGCTAGTGGTTTGGTAACGGGTACTAACTATGGCTACACCTTC; CDR3aa: CASGLVTGTNYGYTF
abundance: -; j_gene: TRBJ1-3; d_gene: -; v_gene: TRBV5-4; CDR3nt: TGTGCCAGCAGCTTGGAGGGAAACACCATATATTTT; CDR3aa: CASSLEGNTIYF
abundance: -; j_gene: TRBJ2-3; d_gene: TRBD2; v_gene: TRBV25-1; CDR3nt: TGTGCCAGCAATAGCGGGGGCACAGATACGCAGTATTTT; CDR3aa: CASNSGGTDTQYF
abundance: -; j_gene: TRBJ1-2; d_gene: TRBD1; v_gene: TRBV19; CDR3nt: TGTGCCAGTATCCCGGGACAGGGGGCGCGTCCTCACATTTATGGCTACACCTTC; CDR3aa: CASIPGQGARPHIYGYTF
abundance: -; j_gene: TRBJ2-6; d_gene: -; v_gene: TRBV18; CDR3nt: TGTGCCAGCTCAGGTGTTTTGGGAGGTGGTCCTGGGGCCAACGTCCTGACTTTC; CDR3aa: CASSGVLGGGPGANVLTF
abundance: -; j_gene: TRBJ2-2; d_gene: TRBD1; v_gene: TRBV7-3; CDR3nt: TGTGCCAGCAGCTCAACCGGGACAGGGGTTACCGGGGAGCTGTTTTTT; CDR3aa: CASSSTGTGVTGELFF
abundance: -; j_gene: TRBJ2-3; d_gene: -; v_gene: TRBV9; CDR3nt: TGTGCCAGCAGCGTAGGTGGAGGAGATACGCAGTATTTT; CDR3aa: CASSVGGGDTQYF
abundance: -; j_gene: TRBJ2-7; d_gene: -; v_gene: TRBV2; CDR3nt: TGTGCCAGCAGTTCATCCTACGAGCAGTACTTC; CDR3aa: CASSSSYEQYF
abundance: few; j_gene: TRBJ1-5; d_gene: -; v_gene: TRBV25-1; CDR3nt: TGTGCCAGCAGTGTATTTCAGGTCAATCAGCCCCAGCATTTT; CDR3aa: CASSVFQVNQPQHF